The rows below give T cell receptor beta chains drawn from one sample of a study of blood T cell repertoires in COVID-19. TCRdb's table, derived via immunoSEQ multiplex PCR, lists solely in-frame clones and lacks some. The sample records fewer than 450,000 clones, around 87% being singletons. The sequencing sample was made of peripheral blood. These receptors were taken from a woman between 50 and 59 years old with COVID-19, enrolled during active disease. CDR3s include the opening cysteine and the closing phenylalanine or tryptophan. Fields, in order: J gene, clone size, V gene, D gene, CDR3 DNA, CDR3 protein. A D gene is named only where the DNA matches it firmly. Size is stated for part of the rows, as once, few or many counts, or as a class when the clone is expanded.

>TRBJ2-5|-|TRBV3-1/TRBV3-2|-
TGTGCCAGCAGCCATCGGGCGGGTCAGACCCAGTACTTC
CASSHRAGQTQYF
>TRBJ2-5|-|TRBV7-8|-
TGTGCCAGCAGCAGGAGGACCCAAGAGACCCAGTACTTC
CASSRRTQETQYF
>TRBJ1-3|once|TRBV6-5|-
TGTGCCAGCTCCCCCTGGGAGTCTGGAAACACCATATATTTT
CASSPWESGNTIYF
>TRBJ1-4|-|TRBV5-6|TRBD1
TGTGCCAGCAGCATGGACAGGGGTAATGAAAAACTGTTTTTT
CASSMDRGNEKLFF
>TRBJ1-2|-|TRBV4-1|TRBD1
TGCGCCAGCAGCCGCCCGGGACAGGGGTTGGAGGGCTACACCTTC
CASSRPGQGLEGYTF
>TRBJ2-7|-|TRBV6-5|-
TGTGCCAGCAGACCCGTGGCAGGGGTTCGGTGGGAGCAGTACTTC
CASRPVAGVRWEQYF
>TRBJ2-7|-|TRBV14|-
TGTGCCAGCAGAAGTACGGTAGCAGGGGAGCAGTACTTC
CASRSTVAGEQYF
>TRBJ1-3|-|TRBV5-1|-
TGCGCCAGCAGCGCAGATTCTGGAAACACCATATATTTT
CASSADSGNTIYF
>TRBJ2-7|-|TRBV18|-
TGTGCCAGCTCACCAGAAGGGAGTTTAGGCTACGAGCAGTACTTC
CASSPEGSLGYEQYF
>TRBJ1-4|-|TRBV18|-
TGTGCCAGCTCACCGACCCCGACAGGCAGTGCAACTAATGAAAAACTGTTTTTT
CASSPTPTGSATNEKLFF
>TRBJ2-2|-|TRBV5-1|TRBD2
TGCGCCAGGACGTTACTAGCGCTCAACACCGGGGAGCTGTTTTTT
CARTLLALNTGELFF
>TRBJ2-2|-|TRBV3-1/TRBV3-2|-
TGTGCCAGCAGCGGAAATCTAATGAGGGCAGCGAACACCGGGGAGCTGTTTTTT
CASSGNLMRAANTGELFF
>TRBJ2-4|-|TRBV6-1|TRBD1
TGTGCCAGCAGTGAAATAGGCGCGTTAGGGACAGATAGAGCCAAAAACATTCAGTACTTC
CASSEIGALGTDRAKNIQYF
>TRBJ2-5|-|TRBV7-9|-
TGTGCCAGCAGCTTATCACAGGGAGTAAGAGAAGCCCAGTACTTC
CASSLSQGVREAQYF
>TRBJ2-2|-|TRBV7-2|TRBD2
TGTGCCAGCAGCGTATCTAGCGGAAGGACCGGGGAGCTGTTTTTT
CASSVSSGRTGELFF
>TRBJ2-5|-|TRBV7-9|TRBD2
TGTGCCAGCAGGACTAGCGGGAGGGCCGGAGAGACCCAGTACTTC
CASRTSGRAGETQYF
>TRBJ1-1|once|TRBV30|-
TGTGCCTGGAGTCCCCCGGTCACTGAAGCTTTCTTT
CAWSPPVTEAFF
>TRBJ2-1|-|TRBV11-2|TRBD2
TGTGCCAGCAGCTTAGGGGGAGGGGAGCAGTTCTTC
CASSLGGGEQFF
>TRBJ2-1|-|TRBV29-1|TRBD1
TGCAGCGTTGAAGATGGGGACTTGGGACAGGGGTACTCCTACAATGAGCAGTTCTTC
CSVEDGDLGQGYSYNEQFF
>TRBJ1-1|-|TRBV24-1|-
TGTGCCACCAGTGACGGGGGAACTGAAGCTTTCTTT
CATSDGGTEAFF
>TRBJ1-1|-|TRBV6-4|TRBD1
TGTGCCAGCAGACGACAGGGCCAGAACACTGAAGCTTTCTTT
CASRRQGQNTEAFF
>TRBJ2-5|-|TRBV12-5|TRBD2
TGTGCTAGTGGTTTCCCGGGACTAGCGGGAGGTCCGTCGTCCCAGTACTTC
CASGFPGLAGGPSSQYF
>TRBJ1-1|-|TRBV7-8|-
TGTGCCAGCAGCGCCAACTTCCGACGGGGAGGGACTGAAGCTTTCTTT
CASSANFRRGGTEAFF
>TRBJ2-7|-|TRBV19|TRBD1
TGTGCCAGTAGTAGGACAGGTATCCCCTACGAGCAGTACTTC
CASSRTGIPYEQYF
>TRBJ2-1|-|TRBV5-1|-
TGCGCCAGCAGCTTGGGGCCAGGGACAAGCCGTTCCATCGATGAGCAGTTCTTC
CASSLGPGTSRSIDEQFF
>TRBJ1-4|-|TRBV6-5|-
TGTGCCAGCAGTTACGCGCCAGCTGGGGGGGATGAAAAACTGTTTTTT
CASSYAPAGGDEKLFF
>TRBJ2-1|-|TRBV9|-
TGTGCCAGCAGCCCCAGTAGGGGTTTTTACAATGAGCAGTTCTTC
CASSPSRGFYNEQFF
>TRBJ2-7|few|TRBV7-9|TRBD2
TGTGCCAGCAGCGCCCCCCCCCGACTAGCGGGAGCCTCGAGCGAGCAGTACTTC
CASSAPPRLAGASSEQYF
>TRBJ1-1|-|TRBV5-1|TRBD1
TGCGCCAGCAGCCCACAGGGGGTAGTCCCTGAAGCTTTCTTT
CASSPQGVVPEAFF
>TRBJ1-2|-|TRBV4-3|-
TGCGCCAGCAGCCAAGATGTTCGGGGGAGGCACTATGGCTACACCTTC
CASSQDVRGRHYGYTF
>TRBJ1-1|-|TRBV9|-
TGTGCCAGCAGCGTAGCTACTGGAGGGCATACTGAAGCTTTCTTT
CASSVATGGHTEAFF
>TRBJ1-1|-|TRBV7-9|-
TGTGCCAGCAGCTTAGATACAGGGTTTGGGGGAGACACTGAAGCTTTCTTT
CASSLDTGFGGDTEAFF